This T cell receptor (beta chain) is from a study of early stage breast cancer tumors. About the research overall: About 8 ER+/PR+/HER2- tumors were invasive ductal; a few were invasive lobular. Study-wide points: Commonly generated sequences made up most enriched TCRB sequences shared between patients. Chain pairing and CD4, CD8 or FOXP3 expression were not captured.

In the case of this clone: Its antigen is undetermined.

Libraries were prepared by immunoSEQ multiplex PCR; TCRdb keeps only in-frame clonotypes and omits some of them. Of tens of thousands of clones in the sample, 65% to 80% are singletons; the top ten hold less than 4%. This CDR3 contains 15 residues. Germline CDR1 and CDR2: WNHNN and SYGVQD (reference sequence). Trimming stripped 3 bases from V and 8 bases from J, with 17 bases between. The sequencing input was blood. This chain links TRBV10-1 with TRBJ2-1; D is perhaps TRBD1 (5 bases). The clonotype was recovered from a person aged 25 to 39 with breast cancer. CDR3: CASSDGATSPDEQFF. CDR3 DNA sequence: TGCGCCAGCAGTGATGGGGCGACCTCTCCAGATGAGCAGTTCTTC.